This paragraph reports one T cell receptor (beta chain). The data stem from a study of blood T cell repertoires in COVID-19. Study-level background: Sample material is recorded as cDNA or gDNA derived from T cells, B-cell-depleted T cells, or PBMCs.

The participants were between roughly 18 and 100 years old and came from 20 to 30 US areas. Categorization into cohorts depended on clinical history that participants reported. Shortly before study entry, within 2 weeks, exposed participants had met a COVID-19 case. The method was immunoSEQ multiplex PCR; TCRdb's version includes in-frame clones alone and lacks a portion of them. The sample lists 250,000 or so clones, more than 80% occurring once. Per germline, CDR1 SGHNT and CDR2 YYREEE (reference sequence). V gave up 4 bases and J gave up 2 bases, with 15 bases separating them. The CDR3 runs 15 residues.

J is TRBJ1-2 and V is TRBV5-4, with D tentatively TRBD1 (6 bases). This receptor was taken from a man aged 45 to 65 who had been exposed to COVID-19. Sequenced sample: PBMCs or T cells enriched from blood (not recorded which). CDR3 residues: CASSTTGDINYGYTF. The CDR3 DNA reads as TGTGCCAGCAGCACGACAGGAGATATAAACTATGGCTACACCTTC.